This T cell receptor (beta chain) stems from a study of blood T cell repertoires in COVID-19. Those who participated ranged in age from roughly 18 to 90 years and resided in 24 US areas. Clinical history reported by participants formed the basis on which cohorts were assigned. Sequenced by immunoSEQ multiplex PCR; TCRdb stores in-frame clones only, minus some. Seen here are about 270,000 clones, about 87% observed once, and the top ten hold roughly 1.2%. Trimming removed 5 bases at V and 5 bases at J, with 20 bases between. The CDR3 sequence is 16 residues long. From germline, CDR1 is SEHNR and CDR2 FQNEAQ (reference sequence).

The clonotype was recovered from a woman aged 40 to 50 with acute COVID-19. The sample consisted of PBMCs or T cells enriched from blood (not recorded which). The V and J genes are TRBV7-9 and TRBJ2-3; D is possibly TRBD2 (5 bases). The CDR3 bases are TGTGCCAGCAGCCCTTCCAGCGGCGGACCCCAAGATACGCAGTATTTT. Its translation is CASSPSSGGPQDTQYF. The full variable domain, rest sourced from reference TRBV7-9 and TRBJ2-3, is DTGVSQNPRHKITKRGQNVTFRCDPISEHNRLYWYRQTLGQGPEFLTYFQNEAQLEKSRLLSDRFSAERPKGSFSTLEIQRTEQGDSAMYLCASSPSSGGPQDTQYFGPGTRLTVL.